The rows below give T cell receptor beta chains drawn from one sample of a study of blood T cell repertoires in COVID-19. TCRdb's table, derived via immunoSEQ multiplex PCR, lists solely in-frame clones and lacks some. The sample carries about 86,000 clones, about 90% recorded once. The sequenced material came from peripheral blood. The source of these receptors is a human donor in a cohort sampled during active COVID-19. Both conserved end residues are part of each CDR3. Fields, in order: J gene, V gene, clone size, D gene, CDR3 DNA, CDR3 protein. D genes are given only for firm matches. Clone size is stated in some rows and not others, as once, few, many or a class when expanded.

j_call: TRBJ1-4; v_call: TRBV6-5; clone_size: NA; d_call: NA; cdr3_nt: TGTGCCAGCAGACCCGGGTCGGAACATGAAAAACTGTTTTTT; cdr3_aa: CASRPGSEHEKLFF
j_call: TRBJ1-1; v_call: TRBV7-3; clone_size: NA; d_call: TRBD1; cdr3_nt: TGTGCCAGCAGCCACTCGGGACAGTTAAACACTGAAGCTTTCTTT; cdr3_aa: CASSHSGQLNTEAFF
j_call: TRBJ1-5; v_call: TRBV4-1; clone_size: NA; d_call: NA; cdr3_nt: TGCGCCAGCAGCCAAGAAAACCAGGGATATCAGCCCCAGCATTTT; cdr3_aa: CASSQENQGYQPQHF
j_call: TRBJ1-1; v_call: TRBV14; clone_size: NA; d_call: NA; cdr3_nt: TGTGCCAGCCCCGACCCGGGGTCTAAGAACACTGAAGCTTTCTTT; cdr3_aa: CASPDPGSKNTEAFF
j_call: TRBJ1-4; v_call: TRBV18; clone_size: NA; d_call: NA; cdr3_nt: TGTGCCAGCTCCCCTCAGGCAACTAATGAAAAACTGTTTTTT; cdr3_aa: CASSPQATNEKLFF
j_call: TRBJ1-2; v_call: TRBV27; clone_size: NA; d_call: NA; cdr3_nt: TGTGCCAGCAGTTATACAGCTAACTATGGCTACACCTTC; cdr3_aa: CASSYTANYGYTF
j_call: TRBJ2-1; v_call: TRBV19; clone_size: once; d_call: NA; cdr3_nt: TGTGCCAGTAGTCCCCTCACGGGGACATACAATGAGCAGTTCTTC; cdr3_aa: CASSPLTGTYNEQFF
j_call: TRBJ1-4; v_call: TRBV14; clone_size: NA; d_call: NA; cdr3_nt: TGTGCCAGCAGCCGGTTGGGGGAGGGACTTGACGAAAAACTGTTTTTT; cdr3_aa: CASSRLGEGLDEKLFF
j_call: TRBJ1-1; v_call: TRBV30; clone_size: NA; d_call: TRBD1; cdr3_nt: TGTGCCTGGAGGGACAGGGAGGAGGAAGCTTTCTTT; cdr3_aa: CAWRDREEEAFF
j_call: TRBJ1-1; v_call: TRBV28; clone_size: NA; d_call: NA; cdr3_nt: TGTGCCAGCAGCCGCGAACCGAACACTGAAGCTTTCTTT; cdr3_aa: CASSREPNTEAFF
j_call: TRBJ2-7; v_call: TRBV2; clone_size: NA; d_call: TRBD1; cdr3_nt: TGTGCCAGCAGGGGGACAGGGCTCGACGAGCAGTACTTC; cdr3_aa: CASRGTGLDEQYF
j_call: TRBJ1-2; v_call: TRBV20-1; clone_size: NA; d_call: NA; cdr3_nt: TGCAGTGCTAGCGGTCACCATGGCTACACCTTC; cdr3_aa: CSASGHHGYTF
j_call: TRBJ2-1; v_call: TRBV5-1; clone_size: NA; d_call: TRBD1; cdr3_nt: TGCGCCAGCAGCCCCGGGACAGCCTACAATGAGCAGTTCTTC; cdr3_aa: CASSPGTAYNEQFF
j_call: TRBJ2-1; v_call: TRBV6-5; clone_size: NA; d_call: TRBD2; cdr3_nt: TGTGCCAGCAGCAGACTAGCGGGAGGAACTGAGCAGTTCTTC; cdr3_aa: CASSRLAGGTEQFF
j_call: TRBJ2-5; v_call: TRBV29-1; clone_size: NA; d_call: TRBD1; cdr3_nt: TGCAGCGAGTCTACAGGGGTACAAGAGACCCAGTACTTC; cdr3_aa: CSESTGVQETQYF
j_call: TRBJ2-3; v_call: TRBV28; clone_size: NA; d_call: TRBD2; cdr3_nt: TGTGCCAGCAGTTTGGAGGTAGCGGGAGGGCTCACAGATACGCAGTATTTT; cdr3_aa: CASSLEVAGGLTDTQYF
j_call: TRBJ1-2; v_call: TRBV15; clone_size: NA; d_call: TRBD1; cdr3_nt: TGTGCCACCAGCAGAGATGCTCTCAGGGGGCCCTATGGCTACACCTTC; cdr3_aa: CATSRDALRGPYGYTF
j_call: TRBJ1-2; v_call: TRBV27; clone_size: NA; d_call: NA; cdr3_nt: TGTGCCAGCACCGTACAGGGTTTTAACTATGGCTACACCTTC; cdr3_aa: CASTVQGFNYGYTF
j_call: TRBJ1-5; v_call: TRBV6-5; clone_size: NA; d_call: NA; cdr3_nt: TGTGCCAGCAGTCCAGGGGCAGGACATCAGCCCCAGCATTTT; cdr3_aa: CASSPGAGHQPQHF
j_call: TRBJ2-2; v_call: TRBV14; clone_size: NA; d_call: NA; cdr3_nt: TGTGCCAGCAGCCAATTAAACACCGGGGAGCTGTTTTTT; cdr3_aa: CASSQLNTGELFF
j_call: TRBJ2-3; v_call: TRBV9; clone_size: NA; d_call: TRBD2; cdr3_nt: TGTGCCAGCAGCGTATCTAGCGGACACGGTAGCACAGATACGCAGTATTTT; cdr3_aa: CASSVSSGHGSTDTQYF
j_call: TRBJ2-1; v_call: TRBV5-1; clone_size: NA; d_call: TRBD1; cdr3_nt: TGCGCCAGCAGCTCACAATCTACAGGGGGCCTAAACAATGAGCAGTTCTTC; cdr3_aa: CASSSQSTGGLNNEQFF
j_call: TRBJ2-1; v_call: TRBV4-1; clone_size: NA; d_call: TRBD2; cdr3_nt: TGCGCCAGCAGCCACTCCCCTGGGTCTAGCGGGAGGAATGAGCAGTTCTTC; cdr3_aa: CASSHSPGSSGRNEQFF
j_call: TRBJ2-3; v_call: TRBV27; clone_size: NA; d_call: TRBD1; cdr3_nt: TGTGCCAGCAGTCCCCGACAGGGGAACACAGATACGCAGTATTTT; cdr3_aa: CASSPRQGNTDTQYF
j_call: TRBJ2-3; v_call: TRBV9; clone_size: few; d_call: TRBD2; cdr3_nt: TGTGCCAGCAGCGTGGCTAGCGGGAGTGGTCAGGGAGATACGCAGTATTTT; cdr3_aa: CASSVASGSGQGDTQYF
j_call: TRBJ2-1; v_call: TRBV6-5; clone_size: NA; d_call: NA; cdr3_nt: TGTGCCAGCAGTTCCCTCCGGTACAATGAGCAGTTCTTC; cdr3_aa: CASSSLRYNEQFF
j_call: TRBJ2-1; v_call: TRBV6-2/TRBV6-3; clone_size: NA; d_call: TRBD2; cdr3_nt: TGTGCCAGCAGTTACAGCGGGATAGACTACAATGAGCAGTTCTTC; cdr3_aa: CASSYSGIDYNEQFF
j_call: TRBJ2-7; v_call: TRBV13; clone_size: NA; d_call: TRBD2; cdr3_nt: TGTGCCAGCAGCTCCCCCCGTAGCGGGAGGAGGGAGCAGTACTTC; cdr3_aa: CASSSPRSGRREQYF
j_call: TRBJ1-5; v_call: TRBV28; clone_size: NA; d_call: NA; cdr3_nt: TGTGCCAGCAGCCTAGATTATCAGCCCCAGCATTTT; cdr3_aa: CASSLDYQPQHF